This T cell receptor (beta chain) is from a study of a mutant IDH1 vaccine in newly diagnosed glioma. Study overall: Vaccination started 4-6 weeks after radiotherapy alone, or with temozolomide cycles. Among treated patients, about 60% were male and 37.5% female, and mean age was around 40 years. Every participant had undergone radiotherapy, temozolomide, or both before, and most underwent both.

Study outcomes and limitations: Alterations occurring in top peripheral T cell clonotypes seemed unrelated to pseudoprogression.

Sample time point: week 47, end of study. Every vaccine dose comprised 300 ug of mutant IDH1 20-mer peptide plus topical imiquimod. Measured with immunoSEQ multiplex PCR; TCRdb has only the in-frame clones, and not every one. The data contain approximately 25,000 clones, roughly 84% of them singletons. On this clone: Its antigen remains unidentified.

The sample here was PBMCs, taken from a glioma patient whose treatment included an IDH1 peptide vaccine. This clonotype originated in a man in his forties or fifties with glioma.

The CDR3 DNA follows: TGCGCCAGCAGCCAAGAGATGTCCTTCTCTGGGGCCAACGTCCTGACTTTC. Its translation is CASSQEMSFSGANVLTF. The chain is built from TRBV4-1 and TRBJ2-6; no firm D call. Germline V CDR1 and CDR2: MGHRA, YSYEKL. Trimming stripped 0 bases from V and 0 bases from J, with 9 bases between. This CDR3 spans 17 amino acids.